The 21 T cell receptor beta chains below come from one sample, sequenced in a study of blood T cell repertoires in COVID-19. Generated by immunoSEQ multiplex PCR, the TCRdb table keeps only in-frame clones and is missing some. The sample carries roughly 200,000 clones, around 86% recorded once. The specimen was PBMCs or T cells enriched from blood (not recorded which). These receptors were obtained from a middle-aged man with acute COVID-19.

This chain joins TRBV11-3 and TRBJ2-1; 7 bases match TRBD2. Germline CDR1 SGHNT, CDR2 YENEEA. V shed 6 bases, J shed 9 bases, and the junction held 11 bases outside the gene matches. This CDR3 region has 14 residues. The CDR3 coding sequence is TGTGCCAGCAGGCCCTCGTCCGGCGGGAGTGAGCAGTTCTTC. Encoded protein: CASRPSSGGSEQFF.

The chain employs TRBV7-9 and TRBJ2-7; D is perhaps TRBD1 (6 bases). V gave up 5 bases and J gave up 0 bases, with 14 bases separating them. The germline V gene has CDR1 SEHNR and CDR2 FQNEAQ (reference sequence). The CDR3 length is 15 residues. The chain's CDR3 is CASSVPDRPSYEQYF. Written as DNA, the CDR3 is TGTGCCAGCAGCGTGCCGGACAGACCCTCCTACGAGCAGTACTTC.

This clone was seen a handful of times. The chain combines TRBV19 with TRBJ1-6; D perhaps matches TRBD1 (5 bases). This CDR3 is 13 amino acids long. Germline CDR1 reads LNHDA; CDR2 reads SQIVND (reference sequence). With 8 bases removed from V and 10 bases from J, the gap between germline ends came to 15 bases. The CDR3: CASGGRGGSPLHF. As DNA, the CDR3 is TGTGCCAGTGGAGGGAGGGGAGGATCACCCCTCCACTTT.

This clone appeared once. In nucleotides, the CDR3 is TGTGCCAGCTCAACGAGGGGACAGGCTTCCGGCTACACCTTC. It translates to CASSTRGQASGYTF. The gene calls are TRBV18 and TRBJ1-2, with TRBD1 identical over 8 bases. V dropped 5 bases and J dropped 8; count of bases not matched to a gene: 10. The germline V gene encodes CDR1 KGHSH and CDR2 LQKENI. This CDR3 spans 14 amino acids.

The genes are TRBV6-5 and TRBJ2-5; TRBD1 agrees at 8 bases. J was trimmed by 4 bases and V by 6 bases; bases with no gene match: 7. The CDR3 sequence is 14 residues long. CDR1 and CDR2 (germline): MNHEY, SVGAGI. DNA for the CDR3: TGTGCCAGCAGGCCGGGACAGGTTGGAGAGACCCAGTACTTC. This encodes CASRPGQVGETQYF.

CDR3 amino acids: CASSSTGTGFNYGYTF. Written as DNA, the CDR3 is TGTGCCAGCAGCTCTACCGGGACAGGTTTTAACTATGGCTACACCTTC. The gene calls are TRBV11-2 and TRBJ1-2, with 8 bases lining up with TRBD1. Germline V lookup: CDR1 SGHAT, CDR2 FQNNGV. This CDR3 has 16 amino acids. V lost 4 bases and J lost 1; bases outside the gene matches: 8.

The V call is TRBV28, the J call TRBJ2-7; a possible D gene is TRBD1 (6 bases). Germline V gene sequence: CDR1 MDHEN, CDR2 SYDVKM. Deletions cut 6 bases from V and 3 bases from J, with 15 bases between. This CDR3 comprises 14 residues. DNA for the CDR3: TGTGCCAGCAGCCCTCTACAGGGAGACTACGAGCAGTACTTC. It specifies CASSPLQGDYEQYF. Variable domain in full (rest from reference TRBV28 and TRBJ2-7): DVKVTQSSRYLVKRTGEKVFLECVQDMDHENMFWYRQDPGLGLRLIYFSYDVKMKEKGDIPEGYSVSREKKERFSLILESASTNQTSMYLCASSPLQGDYEQYFGPGTRLTVT.

This CDR3 reads CATSAGGGNNEQFF. The DNA for the CDR3 is TGTGCCACCTCGGCCGGCGGCGGGAACAATGAGCAGTTCTTC. V is TRBV19 and J is TRBJ2-1; D may be TRBD2 (6 bases). Germline CDR1 LNHDA, CDR2 SQIVND (reference sequence). V lost 10 bases, J lost 5 bases, and 18 bases lay in between. CDR3 length: 14 amino acids.

The chain carries TRBV15 and TRBJ2-7; no reliable D call. Looked up from germline, CDR1 is LNHNV and CDR2 is YYDKDF (reference sequence). V lost 0 bases to trimming and J lost 3 bases, with 6 bases between them. This CDR3 comprises 13 residues. The CDR3 protein is CATSRDYFYEQYF. In DNA form, the CDR3 reads TGTGCCACCAGCAGAGATTACTTCTACGAGCAGTACTTC.

This chain links TRBV9 with TRBJ2-1; 7 nucleotides agree with TRBD2. CDR3 length equals 15 residues. Germline CDR1 is SGDLS and CDR2 is YYNGEE. V lost 3 bases to trimming and J lost 4 bases; unmatched junction nucleotides: 7. This chain's CDR3 is CASSESGILYNEQFF. The CDR3 DNA is TGTGCCAGCAGCGAGAGCGGGATACTTTACAATGAGCAGTTCTTC.

The rearrangement links TRBV7-7 to TRBJ2-5, with D possibly called TRBD1 or TRBD2 (6 bases each). The germline gives CDR1 SSHAT, CDR2 FNYEAQ (reference sequence). V was pared by 5 bases and J by 2 bases, with 18 bases between. The length of the CDR3 is 16 residues. Here the CDR3 reads CASSLGGGAPQETQYF. Written as DNA, the CDR3 is TGTGCCAGCAGCCTAGGGGGAGGAGCCCCTCAAGAGACCCAGTACTTC. Complete variable domain (other parts from reference TRBV7-7 and TRBJ2-5): GAGVSQSPRYKVTKRGQDVTLRCDPISSHATLYWYQQALGQGPEFLTYFNYEAQPDKSGLPSDRFSAERPEGSISTLTIQRTEQRDSAMYRCASSLGGGAPQETQYFGPGTRLLVL.

J is TRBJ1-2 and V is TRBV6-5, with a weak D call TRBD1 (6 bases). Per germline, CDR1 MNHEY and CDR2 SVGAGI. V was trimmed by 2 bases and J by 12 bases, leaving 19 bases between them. The CDR3 covers 14 residues. The CDR3 bases are TGTGCCAGCAGTTACAATAGCGACAAAACAGGGCACACCTTC. Protein: CASSYNSDKTGHTF.

This chain uses TRBV12-3 or TRBV12-4 with TRBJ2-7, with TRBD1 matching 11 bases. V gave up 5 bases and J gave up 7 bases; unmatched junction bases: 4. The CDR3 length is 13 residues. The CDR3 sequence: CASSADRGREQYF. The DNA for the CDR3 is TGTGCCAGCAGTGCGGACAGGGGGCGAGAGCAGTACTTC.

V is TRBV6-5 and J is TRBJ2-5, with 10 bases matching TRBD2. Germline values: CDR1 MNHEY, CDR2 SVGAGI. V was clipped by 6 bases and J by 6 bases; unmatched bases: 4. The CDR3 extends over 13 amino acids. The CDR3 sequence is CASSVTSGQTQYF. CDR3 coding DNA: TGTGCCAGCAGCGTGACTAGCGGGCAGACCCAGTACTTC.

The V and J genes are TRBV7-6 and TRBJ1-1; the match to TRBD1 covers 7 bases. This CDR3 has 14 amino acids. Losses at the gene ends were 3 bases for V and 0 bases for J; bases not matched to a gene: 1. In germline, CDR1 is SGHVS, CDR2 FNYEAQ. The CDR3 region is CASSLGQMNTEAFF. The CDR3 bases are TGTGCCAGCAGCTTGGGACAGATGAACACTGAAGCTTTCTTT.

The J gene is TRBJ2-3, the V gene TRBV28; TRBD1 might be the D (5 bases). Deletions cut 5 bases from V and 5 bases from J, with 23 bases between. The V gene's germline CDR1 is MDHEN and CDR2 SYDVKM. The CDR3 spans 17 residues. The chain's CDR3 is CASSKTPGWVGLDTQYF. The DNA of the CDR3 is TGTGCCAGCAGTAAGACTCCAGGGTGGGTGGGATTAGATACGCAGTATTTT.

This sequence joins TRBV30 and TRBJ1-3; no firm D call. CDR3 size: 12 residues. The germline gives CDR1 GTSNPN, CDR2 SVGIG (reference sequence). V lost 0 bases, J lost 9 bases, and 9 bases lay in between. CDR3 protein: CAWSVNSRTIYF. The DNA for the CDR3 is TGTGCCTGGAGTGTAAATTCCCGCACCATATATTTT.

To note about this clone: Other nucleotide sequences from this sample produce the same CDR3. The rearrangement uses TRBV28 and TRBJ1-2, with a weak D call TRBD1 (6 bases). CDR1 and CDR2 from the germline V gene are MDHEN and SYDVKM. This CDR3 has 13 amino acids. The V and J ends lost 6 bases and 2 bases respectively, with 10 bases between them. In nucleotides, the CDR3 is TGTGCCAGCAGCCCGACAGGCAACTATGGCTACACCTTC. This gives the protein CASSPTGNYGYTF.

This clone occurred many times. V usage is TRBV5-1 and J usage is TRBJ1-2; 11 nucleotides match TRBD1. The V gene end was trimmed by 0 bases and the J gene end by 5 bases; junction bases not matched to a gene: 12. Looked up from germline, CDR1 is SGHRS and CDR2 is YFSETQ. This CDR3 region has 18 residues. The CDR3 spells CASSLVPRGQGALYGYTF. The CDR3 DNA follows: TGCGCCAGCAGCTTGGTCCCCCGTGGACAGGGGGCTTTATATGGCTACACCTTC.

J is TRBJ2-3 and V is TRBV3-1 (or the pseudogene TRBV3-2), with TRBD2 as a possible D gene (6 bases). CDR1 and CDR2 (germline): LGHDT, YNNKEL (reference sequence). This CDR3 contains 17 residues. V was trimmed by 6 bases and J by 0 bases, leaving 19 bases between them. The CDR3 spells CASRSGRREWSTDTQYF. CDR3 bases: TGTGCCAGCAGGTCCGGGCGGAGGGAGTGGAGCACAGATACGCAGTATTTT.

This CDR3 is CASRAGTEAFF. In DNA, the CDR3 is TGTGCCAGCAGAGCAGGGACAGAAGCTTTCTTT. The V gene is TRBV5-4, the J gene TRBJ1-1; tentative D call: TRBD1 (6 bases). The CDR3 is 11 residues long. Germline V lookup: CDR1 SGHNT, CDR2 YYREEE (reference sequence). V was pared by 5 bases and J by 8 bases, with 10 bases between.